The sequence of this TCR beta chain was determined in a study of Ad26.COV2.S vaccination and SARS-CoV-2 variants. The study, taken as a whole, reports: Ad26.COV2.S recipients had broader spike-specific TCRs (P = 0.0014). Participants given vaccine showed non-spike TCR breadth similar to that of placebo recipients. Breadth, reportedly substantial, characterized the spike-specific CD8+ and CD4+ T cell responses after vaccination. Total responses of T cells may have been underestimated by the analyses of TCR breadth and depth.

Details on this clone: The target antigen is unknown.

Measured with immunoSEQ multiplex PCR; TCRdb has only the in-frame clones, and not every one. This sample has 350,000 to 450,000 clones, with 92% found just once. Sequences were derived from peripheral blood, sampled after recovery from COVID-19. This clonotype originated in a human donor who had recovered from COVID-19.

CDR3 in DNA: TGCGCCAGCAGCCAAGCTCAAGGGATCTCCTACGAGCAGTACTTC. It codes for CASSQAQGISYEQYF. The chain combines TRBV4-1 with TRBJ2-7, with D unclear. CDR3 size: 15 residues. The germline V gene has CDR1 MGHRA and CDR2 YSYEKL. Trimming took 1 base from V and 0 from J, leaving 10 bases between them.